One sample yielded the 18 T cell receptor beta chains listed below, sequenced in a study of cytomegalovirus exposure and HLA in healthy donors. Libraries were prepared by immunoSEQ multiplex PCR; TCRdb keeps only in-frame clonotypes and omits some of them. The sample carries around 160,000 clones, about 88% recorded once. Input material: PBMCs. All receptors derive from a young man in good health and CMV-seronegative.

This rearrangement joins TRBV6-5 to TRBJ1-1; D unresolved. The length of the CDR3 is 13 residues. Trimming left V 6 bases short and J 1 base short, with 9 bases between. The germline gives CDR1 MNHEY, CDR2 SVGAGI. CDR3 loop: CASSRIGNTEAFF. The CDR3 DNA sequence: TGTGCCAGCAGCCGAATCGGGAACACTGAAGCTTTCTTT.

V gene TRBV11-2 combines with J gene TRBJ2-7; D is perhaps TRBD1 (6 bases). CDR3 length: 16 amino acids. The V end lost 0 bases, the J end lost 5 bases, and 17 bases lay between the germline ends. Germline loops: CDR1 SGHAT, CDR2 FQNNGV. This chain's CDR3 is CASSLEPPETGHEQYF. As DNA, the CDR3 is TGTGCCAGCAGCTTAGAACCCCCCGAGACAGGCCACGAGCAGTACTTC. Combining the CDR3 with reference TRBV11-2 and TRBJ2-7 gives the whole variable domain EAGVAQSPRYKIIEKRQSVAFWCNPISGHATLYWYQQILGQGPKLLIQFQNNGVVDDSQLPKDRFSAERLKGVDSTLKIQPAKLEDSAVYLCASSLEPPETGHEQYFGPGTRLTVT.

The chain employs TRBV18 and TRBJ1-1; D is ambiguous. The V and J ends lost 6 bases and 1 base respectively, with 9 bases between them. The CDR3 loop spans 13 amino acids. Looked up from germline, CDR1 is KGHSH and CDR2 is LQKENI. Here the CDR3 reads CASSNTENTEAFF. In DNA, the CDR3 is TGTGCCAGCTCCAATACAGAGAACACTGAAGCTTTCTTT.

The V call is TRBV27, the J call TRBJ2-1; 7 bases line up with TRBD2. Per germline, CDR1 MNHEY and CDR2 SMNVEV (reference sequence). The CDR3 extends over 15 amino acids. Germline trimming cut 3 bases from V and 4 bases from J; bases unmatched to any gene: 6. The CDR3 loop reads CASSLLQAGYNEQFF. CDR3 nucleotides: TGTGCCAGCAGTTTGCTTCAAGCGGGATACAATGAGCAGTTCTTC.

The V call is TRBV29-1, the J call TRBJ2-3, with 14 bases identical to TRBD2. The ends lost 6 bases at V and 8 bases at J; junction bases unmatched: 10. This CDR3 region has 15 residues. In germline, CDR1 is SQVTM, CDR2 ANQGSEA. Here the CDR3 DNA reads TGCAGCGTCTTAACCGGGACTAGCGGGGGAGGTACGCAGTATTTT. Translated, it gives CSVLTGTSGGGTQYF.

This rearrangement joins TRBV11-3 to TRBJ1-1; D not certain. The CDR3 is 14 residues long. The V gene's germline CDR1 is SGHNT and CDR2 YENEEA. Trimming took off 2 bases at V and 2 bases at J, with 9 bases between the two ends. This chain's CDR3 is CASSLSGRNTEAFF. CDR3 nucleotide sequence: TGTGCCAGCAGCTTATCGGGGAGAAACACTGAAGCTTTCTTT.

This clone was seen more than once but under ten times. This chain connects TRBV6-1 to TRBJ2-2; 7 positions match TRBD1. Germline CDR1 and CDR2: MNHNS and SASEGT. The CDR3 runs to 13 residues. V gave up 3 bases and J gave up 5 bases; unmatched junction bases: 0. The CDR3 region is CASSETGTGELFF. The CDR3 nucleotides read TGTGCCAGCAGTGAGACAGGGACCGGGGAGCTGTTTTTT.

The V gene is TRBV27, the J gene TRBJ2-2; 11 bases are shared with TRBD2. Germline CDR1 MNHEY, CDR2 SMNVEV (reference sequence). V dropped 3 bases and J dropped 5; count of bases not matched to a gene: 2. The CDR3 sequence is 15 residues long. CDR3: CASSFSGGATGELFF. The CDR3 DNA sequence: TGTGCCAGCAGTTTTAGCGGGGGGGCTACCGGGGAGCTGTTTTTT.

The V gene is TRBV15, the J gene TRBJ1-1, with 12 nucleotides matching TRBD1. The V gene's germline CDR1 is LNHNV and CDR2 YYDKDF (reference sequence). Trimming removed 4 bases from V and 4 bases from J; junction bases left unmatched: 7. The CDR3 runs to 16 residues. Here the CDR3 DNA reads TGTGCCACCAGCAATGGGGACAGGGGGCGTAGCACTGAAGCTTTCTTT. Translating it yields CATSNGDRGRSTEAFF.

This chain joins TRBV6-5 and TRBJ1-1; D perhaps matches TRBD1 (5 bases). The CDR3 runs 15 residues. The V and J ends lost 0 bases and 5 bases respectively, with 13 bases between them. Germline assignment: CDR1 MNHEY and CDR2 SVGAGI. CDR3 amino acids: CASSYSRWDSTEAFF. The CDR3 DNA sequence: TGTGCCAGCAGTTACTCGAGGTGGGACTCGACTGAAGCTTTCTTT.

The chain has TRBV18 and TRBJ2-2; TRBD2 is a possible D gene (5 bases). V was cut by 3 bases and J by 3 bases, with 11 bases left in between. Germline V gene data show CDR1 as KGHSH and CDR2 as LQKENI. This CDR3 comprises 15 residues. CDR3: CASSPRATHTGELFF. CDR3 nucleotides: TGTGCCAGCTCACCGAGGGCGACTCACACCGGGGAGCTGTTTTTT.

This clone was seen more than once but under ten times. The chain recombines TRBV4-3 with TRBJ2-7; 10 bases line up with TRBD2. CDR1 and CDR2 from the germline V gene are LGHNA and YSLEER. The CDR3 is 16 amino acids. Trimming cost V 1 base and J 3 bases; bases outside gene matches: 6. This CDR3 reads CASSQGVAGGRYEQYF. CDR3 in DNA: TGCGCCAGCAGCCAAGGGGTAGCGGGGGGCCGCTACGAGCAGTACTTC.

The J gene is TRBJ1-5, the V gene TRBV28, with D perhaps matching TRBD1 (6 bases). V lost 5 bases and J 4 bases, leaving 15 bases between the germline ends. CDR1 MDHEN and CDR2 SYDVKM come from the germline V gene. The CDR3 covers 15 residues. The CDR3 DNA reads TGTGCCAGCAGTGATACAGGGATACTAAATCAGCCCCAGCATTTT. Translation gives CASSDTGILNQPQHF.

CDR3 in DNA: TGCGCCAGCAGTGAGTCCGTTGGGGACTGGGAGCAGTACGTC. Residues: CASSESVGDWEQYV. The chain joins TRBV10-2 to TRBJ2-7; D is perhaps TRBD2 (6 bases). Germline V CDR1 and CDR2: WSHSY, SAAADI. The CDR3 consists of 14 residues. The V end was cut by 0 bases, the J end by 7 bases, with 13 bases between.

This clone was seen just once. One end of the junction does not line up with germline, which may come from a read error. The gene calls are TRBV5-1 and TRBJ2-1; 15 positions match TRBD2. The length of the CDR3 is 17 residues. Germline CDR1 is SGHRS and CDR2 is YFSETQ. The CDR3 region is CASNLGLAGGPYNEQFF. Written as DNA, the CDR3 is TGCGCCAGCAACTTGGGACTAGCGGGGGGCCCCTACAATGAGCAGTTCTTC.

In its sample, this clone was seen once. This chain uses TRBV5-5 with TRBJ1-1; D is unresolved. Deletions cut 3 bases from V and 5 bases from J, with 14 bases between. CDR3 length: 14 amino acids. Germline V gene lookup returns CDR1 SGHKS and CDR2 YYEKEE (reference sequence). The CDR3 reads CASSSIVGKTEAFF. CDR3 nucleotides: TGTGCCAGCAGCTCGATAGTCGGTAAGACTGAAGCTTTCTTT. Supplemented by reference TRBV5-5 and TRBJ1-1, the full variable domain reads DAGVTQSPTHLIKTRGQQVTLRCSPISGHKSVSWYQQVLGQGPQFIFQYYEKEERGRGNFPDRFSARQFPNYSSELNVNALLLGDSALYLCASSSIVGKTEAFFGQGTRLTVV.

This chain joins TRBV27 and TRBJ2-5; D might be TRBD1 (6 bases). Germline V gives CDR1 MNHEY, CDR2 SMNVEV (reference sequence). V shed 4 bases and J shed 1 base, with 10 bases lying between them. This CDR3 is built from 14 residues. In DNA form, the CDR3 reads TGTGCCAGCAGTTCCGGACAGTTCCAAGAGACCCAGTACTTC. Translation gives CASSSGQFQETQYF.

The chain combines TRBV7-2 with TRBJ2-7; D gene uncertain. The CDR3 is made up of 13 amino acids. The V gene lost 6 bases and the J gene lost 3 bases, with 12 bases spanning the gap. In germline, CDR1 is SGHTA, CDR2 FQGNSA. Written as DNA, the CDR3 is TGTGCCAGCAGTGCCACTGCTAACTACGAGCAGTACTTC. It encodes CASSATANYEQYF.